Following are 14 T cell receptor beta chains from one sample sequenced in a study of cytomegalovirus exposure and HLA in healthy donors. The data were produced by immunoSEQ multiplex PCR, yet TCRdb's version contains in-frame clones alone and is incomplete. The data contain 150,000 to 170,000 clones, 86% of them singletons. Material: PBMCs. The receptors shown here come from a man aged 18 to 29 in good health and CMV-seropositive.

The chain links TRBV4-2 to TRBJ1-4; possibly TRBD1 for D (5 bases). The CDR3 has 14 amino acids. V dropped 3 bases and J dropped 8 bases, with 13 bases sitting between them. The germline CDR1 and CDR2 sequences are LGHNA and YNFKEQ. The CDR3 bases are TGTGCCAGCAGCCAGGAGGTCGGGGGAGAAAAACTGTTTTTT. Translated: CASSQEVGGEKLFF.

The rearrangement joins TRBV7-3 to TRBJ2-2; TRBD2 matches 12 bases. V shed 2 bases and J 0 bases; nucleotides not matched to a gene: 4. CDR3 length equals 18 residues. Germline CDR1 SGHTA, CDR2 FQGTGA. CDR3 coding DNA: TGTGCCAGCAGCTTAGTAGCTAGCGGGAGGGCGAACACCGGGGAGCTGTTTTTT. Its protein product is CASSLVASGRANTGELFF. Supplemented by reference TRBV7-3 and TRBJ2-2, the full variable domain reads GAGVSQTPSNKVTEKGKYVELRCDPISGHTALYWYRQSLGQGPEFLIYFQGTGAADDSGLPNDRFFAVRPEGSVSTLKIQRTERGDSAVYLCASSLVASGRANTGELFFGEGSRLTVL.

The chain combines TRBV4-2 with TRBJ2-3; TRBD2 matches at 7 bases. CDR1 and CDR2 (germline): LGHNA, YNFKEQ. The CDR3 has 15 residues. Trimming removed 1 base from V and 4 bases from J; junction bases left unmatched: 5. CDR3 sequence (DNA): TGTGCCAGCAGCCAAGCGGGGAGCGGGGCAGATACGCAGTATTTT. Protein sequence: CASSQAGSGADTQYF.

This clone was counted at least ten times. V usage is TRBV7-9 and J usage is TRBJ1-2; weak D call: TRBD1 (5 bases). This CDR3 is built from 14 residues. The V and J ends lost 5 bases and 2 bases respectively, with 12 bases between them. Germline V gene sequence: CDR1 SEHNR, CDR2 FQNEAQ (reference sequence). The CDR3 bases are TGTGCCAGCAGCGACGACAGAGTCAACTATGGCTACACCTTC. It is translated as CASSDDRVNYGYTF.

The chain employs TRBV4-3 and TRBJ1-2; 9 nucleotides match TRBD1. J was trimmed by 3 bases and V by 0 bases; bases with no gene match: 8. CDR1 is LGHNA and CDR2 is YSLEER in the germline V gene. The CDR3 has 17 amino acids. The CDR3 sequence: CASSQDWGTGYDYGYTF. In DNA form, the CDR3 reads TGCGCCAGCAGCCAAGATTGGGGGACAGGGTACGACTATGGCTACACCTTC.

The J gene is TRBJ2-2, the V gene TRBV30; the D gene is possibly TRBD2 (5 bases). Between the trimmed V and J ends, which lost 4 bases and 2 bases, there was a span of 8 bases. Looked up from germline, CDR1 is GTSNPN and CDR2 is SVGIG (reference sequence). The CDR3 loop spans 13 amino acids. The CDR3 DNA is TGTGCCTGGACTCGGGGAAACACCGGGGAGCTGTTTTTT. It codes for CAWTRGNTGELFF.

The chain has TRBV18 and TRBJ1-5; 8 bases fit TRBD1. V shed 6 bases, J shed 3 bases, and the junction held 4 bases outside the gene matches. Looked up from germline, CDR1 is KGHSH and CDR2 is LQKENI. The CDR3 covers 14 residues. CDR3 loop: CASSPGQANQPQHF. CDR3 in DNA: TGTGCCAGCTCGCCGGGACAGGCCAATCAGCCCCAGCATTTT.

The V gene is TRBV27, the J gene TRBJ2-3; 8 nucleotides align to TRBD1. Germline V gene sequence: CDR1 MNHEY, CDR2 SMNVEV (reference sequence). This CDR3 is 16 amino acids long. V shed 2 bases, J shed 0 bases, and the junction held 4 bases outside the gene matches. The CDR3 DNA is TGTGCCAGCAGTTTACTGGGGACAGGTAGCACAGATACGCAGTATTTT. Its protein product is CASSLLGTGSTDTQYF.

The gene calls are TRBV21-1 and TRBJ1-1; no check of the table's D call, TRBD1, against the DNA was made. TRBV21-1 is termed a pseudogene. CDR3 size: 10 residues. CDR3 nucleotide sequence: TGTGCCAGCAGCAAGGACAGGACTTTCTTT. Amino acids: CASSKDRTFF.

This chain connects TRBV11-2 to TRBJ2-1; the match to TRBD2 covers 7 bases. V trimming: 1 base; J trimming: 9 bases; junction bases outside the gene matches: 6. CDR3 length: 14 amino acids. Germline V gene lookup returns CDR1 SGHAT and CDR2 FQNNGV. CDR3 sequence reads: CASSLGGSAGEQFF. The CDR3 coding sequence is TGTGCCAGCAGCTTAGGCGGGAGTGCGGGTGAGCAGTTCTTC. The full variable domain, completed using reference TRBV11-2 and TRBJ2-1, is EAGVAQSPRYKIIEKRQSVAFWCNPISGHATLYWYQQILGQGPKLLIQFQNNGVVDDSQLPKDRFSAERLKGVDSTLKIQPAKLEDSAVYLCASSLGGSAGEQFFGPGTRLTVL.

CDR3 protein: CARSRTGGDSSEQYF. In DNA form, the CDR3 reads TGTGCCAGAAGTAGGACAGGGGGCGACTCTAGTGAGCAGTACTTC. The rearrangement joins TRBV21-1 to TRBJ2-7; the table's D call, TRBD1, was not checked against the DNA. TRBV21-1 is a pseudogene segment. This CDR3 has 15 amino acids.

Here the CDR3 reads CASSYSHRDQPQHF. The CDR3, as DNA: TGTGCCAGCAGTTACTCCCACAGGGATCAGCCCCAGCATTTT. This sequence joins TRBV6-6 and TRBJ1-5; a possible D gene is TRBD1 (6 bases). Germline V gene sequence: CDR1 MNHNY, CDR2 SVGAGI (reference sequence). V shed 0 bases and J shed 5 bases, with 8 bases lying between them. The CDR3 is made up of 14 amino acids.

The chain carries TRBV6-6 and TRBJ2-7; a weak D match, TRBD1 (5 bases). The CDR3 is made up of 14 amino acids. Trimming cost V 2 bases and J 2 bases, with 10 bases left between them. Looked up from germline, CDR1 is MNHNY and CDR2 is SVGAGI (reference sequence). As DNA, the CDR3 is TGTGCCAGCAGTTACGGGGCGGCAACCTACGAGCAGTACTTC. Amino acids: CASSYGAATYEQYF.

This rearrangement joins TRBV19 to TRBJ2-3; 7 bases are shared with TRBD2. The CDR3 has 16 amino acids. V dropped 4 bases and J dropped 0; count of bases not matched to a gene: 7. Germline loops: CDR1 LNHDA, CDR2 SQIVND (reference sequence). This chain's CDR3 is CASSTIAGSSTDTQYF. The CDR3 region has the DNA TGTGCCAGTAGTACAATAGCGGGTTCTAGCACAGATACGCAGTATTTT.